The text below deals with one T cell receptor beta chain. Its cognate antigen is unknown. The CDR3 spans 14 residues. The V end lost 2 bases, the J end lost 0 bases, and 6 bases lay between the germline ends. The source of the sample is a study of regulatory T cells in long-lasting Graves disease. General study findings and limits: With persistent disease, TRBV28, TRBJ1-2 and TRBJ2-5 were the favored segments. Persistent Graves' patients possessed reduced TCR diversity relative to recently diagnosed ones.

CDR3 regions were amplified by Arm-PCR using iRepertoire HTBI primers to build TCR beta libraries. Per the authors' pipeline: Across the samples, identification revealed some 59 TRBV and about 15 TRBJ segments. TCRdb used MiXCR to reprocess the multiplex PCR reads, holding one entry per CDR3 protein. TCRdb, rather than the study authors, made the V and J calls. The data hold about 470,000 distinct CDR3 sequences, with less than 25% observed a single time. Stated time point: persistent/refractory GD, antithyroid drugs over 5 years with positive TRAb. PBMC RNA was the source of the TCR library. This TCR was recovered from a female donor with Graves disease. The sequences come from peripheral blood mononuclear cells (PBMCs), collected when the disease was refractory, from a patient treated with antithyroid drugs. This rearrangement joins TRBV12-3 or TRBV12-4 to TRBJ2-3; D is unclear. The DNA for the CDR3 is TGTGCCAGCAGTTTATGGTCGAGCACAGATACGCAGTATTTT. It is translated as CASSLWSSTDTQYF.